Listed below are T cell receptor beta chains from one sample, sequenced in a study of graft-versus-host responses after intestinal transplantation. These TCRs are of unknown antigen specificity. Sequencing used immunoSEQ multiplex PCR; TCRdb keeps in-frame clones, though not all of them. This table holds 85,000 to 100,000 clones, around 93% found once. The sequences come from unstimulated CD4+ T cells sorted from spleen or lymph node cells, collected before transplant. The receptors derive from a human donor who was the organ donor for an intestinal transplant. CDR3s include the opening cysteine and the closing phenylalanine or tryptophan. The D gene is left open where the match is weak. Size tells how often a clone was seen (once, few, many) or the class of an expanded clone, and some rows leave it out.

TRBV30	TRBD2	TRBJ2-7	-	TGTGCCTGGAGTGTACTAGCGGGGTACGAGCAGTACTTC	CAWSVLAGYEQYF
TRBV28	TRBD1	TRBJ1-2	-	TGTGCCAGCAGTTTAGCCCGGGACAGGGGACGGGGCTACACCTTC	CASSLARDRGRGYTF
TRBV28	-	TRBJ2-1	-	TGTGCCAGCAGTTCAAAGGAGGATGAGCAGTTCTTC	CASSSKEDEQFF
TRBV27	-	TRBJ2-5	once	TGTGCCAGCAATAGGTTGGGGACTGACCAAGAGACCCAGTACTTC	CASNRLGTDQETQYF
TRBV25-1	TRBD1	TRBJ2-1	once	TGTGCCAGCAGTGATTCTGGGACAGGATACAATGAGCAGTTCTTC	CASSDSGTGYNEQFF
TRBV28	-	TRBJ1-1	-	TGTGCCAGCACCGCAAGCTTTGAAGCTTTCTTT	CASTASFEAFF
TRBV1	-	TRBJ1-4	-	TGCACCAGCAGCCAAGCCTCCGGGACACTTGACGAAAAACTGTTTTTT	CTSSQASGTLDEKLFF
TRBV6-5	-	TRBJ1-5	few	TGTGCCAGCAGTTACGGTTACGGGAGCAATCAGCCCCAGCATTTT	CASSYGYGSNQPQHF
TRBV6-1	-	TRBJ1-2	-	TGTGCCAGCAGTGAGGCTGAGGCAGGGTCCCCCCTATTCTATGGCTACACCTTC	CASSEAEAGSPLFYGYTF
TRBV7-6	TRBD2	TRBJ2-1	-	TGTGCCAGCAGCTTCAGGCGGGGGGACAATGAGCAGTTCTTC	CASSFRRGDNEQFF
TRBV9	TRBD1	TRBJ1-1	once	TGTGCCAGCAGCGTAGCGGGGACAGGCCTGGGAGGGACTGAAGCTTTCTTT	CASSVAGTGLGGTEAFF
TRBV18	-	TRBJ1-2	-	TGTGCCAGCTCACCAGACAGGCTCAATGGCTACACCTTC	CASSPDRLNGYTF
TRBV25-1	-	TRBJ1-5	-	TGTGCCAGCAGTGCTGACAGGAGCAATCAGCCCCAGCATTTT	CASSADRSNQPQHF
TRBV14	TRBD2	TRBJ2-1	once	TGTGCCAGCAGCCGCCCCGGGACTACAAACAATGAGCAGTTCTTC	CASSRPGTTNNEQFF
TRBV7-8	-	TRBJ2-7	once	TGTGCCAGCAGCTTCATAGAAGCCTACGAGCAGTACTTC	CASSFIEAYEQYF
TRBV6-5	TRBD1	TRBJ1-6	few	TGTGCCAGCAGTCCGGGACAGGGGATTTCACCCCTCCACTTT	CASSPGQGISPLHF
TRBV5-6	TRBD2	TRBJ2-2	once	TGTGCCAGCAGCGCCCGGACTAGCGGGATGACCGCCGGGGAGCTGTTTTTT	CASSARTSGMTAGELFF
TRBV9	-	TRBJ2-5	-	TGTGCCAGCAGCGTAGCTCTGGGGGGCCAAGAGACCCAGTACTTC	CASSVALGGQETQYF
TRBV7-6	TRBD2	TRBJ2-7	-	TGTGCCAGCAGCTTAGCCCCCCGGGGGGTGGAGGGCGAGCAGTACTTC	CASSLAPRGVEGEQYF
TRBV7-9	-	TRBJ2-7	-	TGTGCCAGCAGCTTAGGAGGAGGCTACGAGCAGTACTTC	CASSLGGGYEQYF
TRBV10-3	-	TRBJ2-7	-	TGTGCCAGATCCGGGACTGTCTACGAGCAGTACTTC	CARSGTVYEQYF
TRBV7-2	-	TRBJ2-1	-	TGTGCCAGTAAGCGAAGCTCCTACAATGAGCAGTTCTTC	CASKRSSYNEQFF
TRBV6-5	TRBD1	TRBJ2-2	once	TGTGCCAGCCTCGAACGGACAGGGAACACCGGGGAGCTGTTTTTT	CASLERTGNTGELFF
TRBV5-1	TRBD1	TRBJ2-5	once	TGCGCCAGCAGCCTCCCGGGACAGGGCCTATCGGTCGGGTCCCAGTACTTC	CASSLPGQGLSVGSQYF
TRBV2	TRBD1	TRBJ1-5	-	TGTGCCAGCAAGTGGGGACAGGGAAATCAGCCCCAGCATTTT	CASKWGQGNQPQHF
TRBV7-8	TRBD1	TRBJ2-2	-	TGTGCCAGCAGCTGGGCAGGGGGTGGTAACACCGGGGAGCTGTTTTTT	CASSWAGGGNTGELFF
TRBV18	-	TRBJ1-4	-	TGTGCCAGCTCACCGAGGATAACAGGGATTAATGAAAAACTGTTTTTT	CASSPRITGINEKLFF
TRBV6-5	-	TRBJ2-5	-	TGTGCCAGCAGTTACACGAGAACGCAAGAGACCCAGTACTTC	CASSYTRTQETQYF
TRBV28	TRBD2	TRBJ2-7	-	TGTGCCAGCAGTCAAGGACTAGCGGGATTTAACGAGCAGTACTTC	CASSQGLAGFNEQYF
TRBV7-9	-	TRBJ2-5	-	TGTGCCAGCGCAACCCAGTCATTAGAGACCCAGTACTTC	CASATQSLETQYF
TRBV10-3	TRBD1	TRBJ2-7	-	TGTGCCATCAAGGGACAGGGGACCGACGAGCAGTACTTC	CAIKGQGTDEQYF
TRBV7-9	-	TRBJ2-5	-	TGTGCCAGCAGCTTACAGGGTTCAGAGACCCAGTACTTC	CASSLQGSETQYF
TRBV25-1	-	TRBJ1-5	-	TGTGCCAGCAGTGAATCTTCCGGGACACCAAGCAATCAGCCCCAGCATTTT	CASSESSGTPSNQPQHF
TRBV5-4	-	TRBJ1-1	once	TGTGCCAGCAGCTTAGCGGGGGGCAAGGCTGAAGCTTTCTTT	CASSLAGGKAEAFF
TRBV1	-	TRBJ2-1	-	TGCACCAGCAGCCAAGATCAGGCCAACCGGGGTCAGTTCTTC	CTSSQDQANRGQFF
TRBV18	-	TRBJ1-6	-	TGTGCCAGCTCACCTGGACAGAAGTCACCCCTCCACTTT	CASSPGQKSPLHF
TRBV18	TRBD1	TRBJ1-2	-	TGTGCCAGCTCACCAGACAGGGATTATGGCTACACCTTC	CASSPDRDYGYTF